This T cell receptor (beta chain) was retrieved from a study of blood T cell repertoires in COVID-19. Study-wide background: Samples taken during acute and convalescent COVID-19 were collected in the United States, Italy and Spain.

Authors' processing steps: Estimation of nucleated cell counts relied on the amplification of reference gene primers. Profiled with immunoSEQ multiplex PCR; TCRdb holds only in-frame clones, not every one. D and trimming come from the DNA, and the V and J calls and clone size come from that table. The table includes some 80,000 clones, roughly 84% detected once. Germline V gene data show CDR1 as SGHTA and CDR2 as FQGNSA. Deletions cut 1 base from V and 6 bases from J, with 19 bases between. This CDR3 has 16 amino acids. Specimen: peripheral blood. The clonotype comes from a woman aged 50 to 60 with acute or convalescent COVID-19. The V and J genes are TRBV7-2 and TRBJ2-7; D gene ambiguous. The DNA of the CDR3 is TGTGCCAGCAGCTTAGGAGTCGGAGTGGGTGCGAGCGAGCAGTACTTC. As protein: CASSLGVGVGASEQYF.